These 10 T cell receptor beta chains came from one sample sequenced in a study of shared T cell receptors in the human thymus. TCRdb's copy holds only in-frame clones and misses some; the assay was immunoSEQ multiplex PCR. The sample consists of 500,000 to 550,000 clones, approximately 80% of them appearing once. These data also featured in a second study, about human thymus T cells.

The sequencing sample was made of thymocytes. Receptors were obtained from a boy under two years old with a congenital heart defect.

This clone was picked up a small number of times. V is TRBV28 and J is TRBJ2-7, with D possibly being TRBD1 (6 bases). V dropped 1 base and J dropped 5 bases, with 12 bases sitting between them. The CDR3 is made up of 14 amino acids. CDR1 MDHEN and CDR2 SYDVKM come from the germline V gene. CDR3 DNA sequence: TGTGCCAGCAGTTTATTCAGGGGACCAGACGAGCAGTACTTC. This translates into CASSLFRGPDEQYF.

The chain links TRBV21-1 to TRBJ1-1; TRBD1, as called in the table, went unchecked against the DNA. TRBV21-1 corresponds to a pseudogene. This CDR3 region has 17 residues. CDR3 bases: TGTGCCAGCAGGCGAACTACCACCGGGACAGGGGTCACTGAAGCTTTCTTT. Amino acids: CASRRTTTGTGVTEAFF.

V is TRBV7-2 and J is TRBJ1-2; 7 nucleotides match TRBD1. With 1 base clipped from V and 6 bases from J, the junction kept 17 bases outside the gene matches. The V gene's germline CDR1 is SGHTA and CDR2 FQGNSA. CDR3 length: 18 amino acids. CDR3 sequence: CASSLGPLRGHPIHGYTF. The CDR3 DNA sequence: TGTGCCAGCAGCTTAGGTCCACTGAGGGGGCATCCTATTCATGGCTACACCTTC.

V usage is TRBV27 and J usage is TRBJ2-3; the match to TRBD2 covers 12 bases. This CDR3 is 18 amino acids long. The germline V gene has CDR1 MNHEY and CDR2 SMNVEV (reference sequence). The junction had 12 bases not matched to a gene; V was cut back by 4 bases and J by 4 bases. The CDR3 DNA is TGTGCCAGCAGTTATCAAGCTAGCGGGAGGGCCGGCGCAGATACGCAGTATTTT. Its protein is CASSYQASGRAGADTQYF.

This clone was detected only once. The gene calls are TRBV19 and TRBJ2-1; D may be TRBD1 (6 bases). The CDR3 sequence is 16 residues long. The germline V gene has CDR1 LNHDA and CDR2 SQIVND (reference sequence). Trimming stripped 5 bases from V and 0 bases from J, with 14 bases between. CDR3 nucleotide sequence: TGTGCCAGTAGTCTCACAGGGAGACGCTCCTACAATGAGCAGTTCTTC. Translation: CASSLTGRRSYNEQFF.

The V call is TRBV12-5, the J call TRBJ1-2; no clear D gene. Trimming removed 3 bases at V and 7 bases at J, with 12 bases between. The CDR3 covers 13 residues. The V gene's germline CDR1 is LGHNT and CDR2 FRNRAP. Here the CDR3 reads CASGLKLGGGYTF. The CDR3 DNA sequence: TGTGCTAGTGGTTTAAAACTAGGAGGTGGCTACACCTTC. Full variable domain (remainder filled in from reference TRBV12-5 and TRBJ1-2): DARVTQTPRHKVTEMGQEVTMRCQPILGHNTVFWYRQTMMQGLELLAYFRNRAPLDDSGMPKDRFSAEMPDATLATLKIQPSEPRDSAVYFCASGLKLGGGYTFGSGTRLTVV.

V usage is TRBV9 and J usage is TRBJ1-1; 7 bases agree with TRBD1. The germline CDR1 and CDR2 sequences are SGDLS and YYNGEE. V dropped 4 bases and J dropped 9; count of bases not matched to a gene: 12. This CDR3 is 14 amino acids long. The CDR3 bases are TGTGCCAGCAGCCTTGCCTGGGACAGCCCACAAGCTTTCTTT. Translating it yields CASSLAWDSPQAFF.

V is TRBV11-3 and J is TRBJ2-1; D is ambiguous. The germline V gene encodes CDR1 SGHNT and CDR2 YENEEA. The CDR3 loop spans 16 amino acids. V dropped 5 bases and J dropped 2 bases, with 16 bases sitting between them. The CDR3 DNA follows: TGTGCCAGCAGCCTCCCGGGTGGTTACCCCTACAATGAGCAGTTCTTC. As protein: CASSLPGGYPYNEQFF.

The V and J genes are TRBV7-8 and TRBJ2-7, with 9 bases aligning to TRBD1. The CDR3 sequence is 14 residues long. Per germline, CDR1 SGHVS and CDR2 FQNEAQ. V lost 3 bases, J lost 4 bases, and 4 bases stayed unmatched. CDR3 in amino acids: CASSFRQGVYEQYF. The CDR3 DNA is TGTGCCAGCAGCTTCCGACAGGGGGTTTACGAGCAGTACTTC.

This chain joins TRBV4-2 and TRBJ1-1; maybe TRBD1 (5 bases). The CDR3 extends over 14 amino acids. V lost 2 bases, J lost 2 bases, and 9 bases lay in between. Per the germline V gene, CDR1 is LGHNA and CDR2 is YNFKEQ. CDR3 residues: CASSQYTGNTEAFF. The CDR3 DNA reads TGTGCCAGCAGCCAATATACAGGAAACACTGAAGCTTTCTTT.